This T cell receptor (beta chain) emerged from a study of shared clonotypes between healthy human individuals. General observations from the study: Blood was the sole source, and tissue repertoires probably differ. The expectation was that sequencing depth would affect clonotype sharing among donors.

This CDR3 is 16 amino acids long. Everyone who donated was a Caucasian adult who lived in Nashville, Tennessee. To note about this clone: Antigen specificity is unknown.

Genomic DNA belonging to each subset was distributed in equal measure over several immunoSEQ plates. Sequenced by immunoSEQ multiplex PCR; TCRdb stores in-frame clones only, minus some. Of approximately 510,000 clones listed, 79% were seen once; the top ten hold 10% to 15%. This clonotype originated in a middle-aged woman in good health. Some clones in this sample may be carry-over from other donors' samples. Sequenced material: PBMCs. The chain uses TRBV21-1 and TRBJ1-5; TRBD1, as called in the table, went unchecked against the DNA. TRBV21-1 is listed as a pseudogene. The CDR3: CASSKGDREGNQPQHF. CDR3 nucleotides: TGTGCCAGCAGCAAAGGCGACAGGGAGGGCAATCAGCCCCAGCATTTT.